This T cell receptor (beta chain) is from a study of T cell responses to AZD1222 COVID-19 vaccine. The data were produced by immunoSEQ multiplex PCR, yet TCRdb's version contains in-frame clones alone and is incomplete. The table shows roughly 79,000 clones, with roughly 80% occurring only once. Germline CDR1 SGHDT, CDR2 YYEEEE. The V gene end was trimmed by 1 base and the J gene end by 7 bases; junction bases not matched to a gene: 9. The CDR3 consists of 15 residues. About this clone: Its matching antigen is unknown.

Notes on the study in general: The breadth and depth of Spike-specific TCRs increased once two AZD1222 doses had been given. Regions left unmutated in variants are reportedly the target of nearly half of spike-specific TCRs.

V usage is TRBV5-6 and J usage is TRBJ2-7; TRBD1 matches at 9 bases. This sample comprised peripheral blood, obtained on day 0 of AZD1222 vaccination. The sequence was collected from an adult in good health. The CDR3 loop reads CASSLFGGTGREQYF. The CDR3 nucleotides read TGTGCCAGCAGCTTGTTTGGGGGGACAGGGCGTGAGCAGTACTTC.